This TCR beta chain was identified in a study of cytomegalovirus exposure and HLA in healthy donors. On the study more broadly: It was reported in a later analysis that the same platform had been used for the 120 validation repertoires as for the approximately 670 first-cohort repertoires.

Overall study findings and caveats: Published work reported that the classifier diagnosed cytomegalovirus status with high specificity and sensitivity. Many donors shared some public TCRs, even though most TCR sequences were rare.

Comment on this clone: What it recognizes is unknown.

The donors formed part of the approximately 110-subject validation cohort, distinct from the roughly 660-subject first cohort. The method was immunoSEQ multiplex PCR; TCRdb's version includes in-frame clones alone and lacks a portion of them. The repertoire holds about 190,000 clones, with about 82% as singletons. The source of this sequence is a woman aged 18-29 years in good health and CMV-seronegative. Material for sequencing was PBMCs.

CDR3 in amino acids: CASSVGRDDEKLFF. The CDR3 DNA reads as TGTGCCAGCAGCGTAGGCAGGGATGATGAAAAACTGTTTTTT. This chain connects TRBV9 to TRBJ1-4; D is perhaps TRBD1 (5 bases). The CDR3 consists of 14 residues. The germline gives CDR1 SGDLS, CDR2 YYNGEE. The V end lost 0 bases, the J end lost 6 bases, and 9 bases lay between the germline ends.